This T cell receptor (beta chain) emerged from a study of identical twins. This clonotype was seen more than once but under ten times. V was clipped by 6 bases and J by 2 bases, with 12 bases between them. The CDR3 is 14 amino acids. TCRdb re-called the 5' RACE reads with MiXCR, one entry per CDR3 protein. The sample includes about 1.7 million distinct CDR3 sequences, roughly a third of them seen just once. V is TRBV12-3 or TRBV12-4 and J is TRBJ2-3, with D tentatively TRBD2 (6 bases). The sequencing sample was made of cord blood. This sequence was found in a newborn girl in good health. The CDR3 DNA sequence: TGTGCCAGCAGACCGGGACTCGTCACAGATACGCAGTATTTT. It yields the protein CASRPGLVTDTQYF.